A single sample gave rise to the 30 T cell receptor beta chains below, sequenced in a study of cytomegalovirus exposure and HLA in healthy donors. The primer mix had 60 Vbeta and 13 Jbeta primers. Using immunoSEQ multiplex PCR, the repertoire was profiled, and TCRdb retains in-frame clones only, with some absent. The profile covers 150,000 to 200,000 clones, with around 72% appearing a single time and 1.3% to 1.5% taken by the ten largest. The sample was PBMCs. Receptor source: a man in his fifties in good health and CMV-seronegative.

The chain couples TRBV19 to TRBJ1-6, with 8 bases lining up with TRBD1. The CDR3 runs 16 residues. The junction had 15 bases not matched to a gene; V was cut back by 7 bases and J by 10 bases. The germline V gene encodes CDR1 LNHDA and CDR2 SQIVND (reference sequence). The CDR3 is CASNLDGQGTRSPLHF. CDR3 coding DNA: TGTGCCAGTAATCTCGATGGACAGGGTACGAGGTCACCCCTCCACTTT.

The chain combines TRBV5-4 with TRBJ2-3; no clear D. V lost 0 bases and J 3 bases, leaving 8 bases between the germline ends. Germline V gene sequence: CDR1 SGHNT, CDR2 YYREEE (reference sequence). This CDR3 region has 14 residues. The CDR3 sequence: CASSLDLQTDTQYF. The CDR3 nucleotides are TGTGCCAGCAGCTTGGATCTACAGACAGATACGCAGTATTTT.

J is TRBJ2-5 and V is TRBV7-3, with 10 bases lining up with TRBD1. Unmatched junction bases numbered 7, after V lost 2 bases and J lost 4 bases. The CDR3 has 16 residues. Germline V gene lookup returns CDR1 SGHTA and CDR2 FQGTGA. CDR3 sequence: CASSLGGDRGRETQYF. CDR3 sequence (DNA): TGTGCCAGCAGCTTAGGGGGCGACAGGGGGCGAGAGACCCAGTACTTC.

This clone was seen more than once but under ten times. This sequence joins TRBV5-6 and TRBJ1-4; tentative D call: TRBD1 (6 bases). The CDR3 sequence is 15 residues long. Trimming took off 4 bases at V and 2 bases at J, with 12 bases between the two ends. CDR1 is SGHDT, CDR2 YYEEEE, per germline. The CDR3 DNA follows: TGTGCCAGCAGCCTGACAGGTCTGACTAATGAAAAACTGTTTTTT. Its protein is CASSLTGLTNEKLFF.

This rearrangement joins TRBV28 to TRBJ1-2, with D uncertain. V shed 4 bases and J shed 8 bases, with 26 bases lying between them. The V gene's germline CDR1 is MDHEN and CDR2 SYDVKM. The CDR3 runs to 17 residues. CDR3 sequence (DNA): TGTGCCAGCAGTTCCCTCGGGATCCTCTTTACCCTCGGCGGCTACACCTTC. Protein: CASSSLGILFTLGGYTF.

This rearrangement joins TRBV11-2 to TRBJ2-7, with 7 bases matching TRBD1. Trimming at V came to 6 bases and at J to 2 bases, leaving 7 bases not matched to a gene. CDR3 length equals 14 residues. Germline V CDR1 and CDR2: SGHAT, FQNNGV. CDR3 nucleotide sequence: TGTGCCAGCAGTCAGGGACAGCCCGCCTACGAGCAGTACTTC. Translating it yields CASSQGQPAYEQYF.

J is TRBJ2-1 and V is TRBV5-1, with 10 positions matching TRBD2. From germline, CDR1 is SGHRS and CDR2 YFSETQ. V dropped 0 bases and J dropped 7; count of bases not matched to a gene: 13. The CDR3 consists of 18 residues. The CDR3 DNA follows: TGCGCCAGCAGCTTGGACAGTAGGGGAGCGGGGGGGAGAAATGAGCAGTTCTTC. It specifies CASSLDSRGAGGRNEQFF.

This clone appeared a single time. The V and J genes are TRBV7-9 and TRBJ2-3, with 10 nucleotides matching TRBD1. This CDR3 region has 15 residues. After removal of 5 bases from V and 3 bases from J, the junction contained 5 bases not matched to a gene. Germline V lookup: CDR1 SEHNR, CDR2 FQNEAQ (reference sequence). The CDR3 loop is CASSRRQGATDTQYF. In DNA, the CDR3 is TGTGCCAGCAGCCGTCGACAGGGGGCAACAGATACGCAGTATTTT.

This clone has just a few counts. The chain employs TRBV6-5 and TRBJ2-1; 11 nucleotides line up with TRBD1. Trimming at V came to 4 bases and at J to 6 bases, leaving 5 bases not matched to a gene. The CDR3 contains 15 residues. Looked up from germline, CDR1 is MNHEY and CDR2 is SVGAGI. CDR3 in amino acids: CASSSPGQGGNEQFF. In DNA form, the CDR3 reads TGTGCCAGCAGTTCTCCGGGACAGGGGGGCAATGAGCAGTTCTTC.

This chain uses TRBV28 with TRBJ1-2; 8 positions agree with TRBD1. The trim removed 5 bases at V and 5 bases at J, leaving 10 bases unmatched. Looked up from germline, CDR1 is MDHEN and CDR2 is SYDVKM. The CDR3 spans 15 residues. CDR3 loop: CASSGDRGALYGYTF. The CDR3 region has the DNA TGTGCCAGCAGTGGAGACAGGGGCGCCCTTTATGGCTACACCTTC.

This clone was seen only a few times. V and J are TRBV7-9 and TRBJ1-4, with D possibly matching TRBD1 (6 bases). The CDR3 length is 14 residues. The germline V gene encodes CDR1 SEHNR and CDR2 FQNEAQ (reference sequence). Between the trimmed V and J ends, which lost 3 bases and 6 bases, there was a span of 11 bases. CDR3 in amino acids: CASSFWGRDEKLFF. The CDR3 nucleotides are TGTGCCAGCAGCTTTTGGGGGCGAGATGAAAAACTGTTTTTT.

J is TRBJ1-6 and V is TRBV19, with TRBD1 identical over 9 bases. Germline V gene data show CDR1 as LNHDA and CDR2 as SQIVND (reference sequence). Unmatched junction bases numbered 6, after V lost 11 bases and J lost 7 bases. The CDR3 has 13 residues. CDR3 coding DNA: TGTGCCGCCCGGGACAGGGAAAATTCACCCCTCCACTTT. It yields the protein CAARDRENSPLHF.

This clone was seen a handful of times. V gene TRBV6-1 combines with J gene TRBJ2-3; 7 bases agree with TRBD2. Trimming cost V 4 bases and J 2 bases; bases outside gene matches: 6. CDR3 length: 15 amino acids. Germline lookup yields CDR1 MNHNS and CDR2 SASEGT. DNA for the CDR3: TGTGCCAGCAGTGGCCCACTAGCGTCCACAGATACGCAGTATTTT. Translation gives CASSGPLASTDTQYF.

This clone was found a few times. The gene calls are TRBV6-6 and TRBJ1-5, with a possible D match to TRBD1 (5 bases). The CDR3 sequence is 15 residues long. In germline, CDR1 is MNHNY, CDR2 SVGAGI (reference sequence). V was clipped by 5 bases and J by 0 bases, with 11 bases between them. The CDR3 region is CASSPTVLSNQPQHF. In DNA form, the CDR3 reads TGTGCCAGCAGTCCGACAGTTCTTAGCAATCAGCCCCAGCATTTT.

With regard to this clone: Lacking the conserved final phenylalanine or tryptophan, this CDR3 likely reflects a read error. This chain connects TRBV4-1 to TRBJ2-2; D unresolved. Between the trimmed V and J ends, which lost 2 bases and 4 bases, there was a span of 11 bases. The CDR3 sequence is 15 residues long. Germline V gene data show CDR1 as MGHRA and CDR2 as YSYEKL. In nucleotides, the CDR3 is TGCGCCAGCAGCCAAACAGTACCTTTCACCGGGGAGCTGTTTCTT. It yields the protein CASSQTVPFTGELFL.

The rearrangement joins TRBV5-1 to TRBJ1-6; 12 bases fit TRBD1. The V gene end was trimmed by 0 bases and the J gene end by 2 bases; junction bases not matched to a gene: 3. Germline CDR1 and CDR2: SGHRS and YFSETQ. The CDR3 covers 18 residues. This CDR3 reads CASSLGGTGGAYNSPLHF. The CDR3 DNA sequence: TGCGCCAGCAGCTTGGGCGGGACAGGGGGCGCCTATAATTCACCCCTCCACTTT.

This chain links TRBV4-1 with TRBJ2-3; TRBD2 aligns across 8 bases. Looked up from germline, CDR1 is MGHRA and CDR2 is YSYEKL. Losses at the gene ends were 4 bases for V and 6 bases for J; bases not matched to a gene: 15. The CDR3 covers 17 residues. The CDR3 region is CASSLRALAVLGDTQYF. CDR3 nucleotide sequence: TGCGCCAGCAGCCTCCGGGCACTAGCGGTCCTAGGGGATACGCAGTATTTT.

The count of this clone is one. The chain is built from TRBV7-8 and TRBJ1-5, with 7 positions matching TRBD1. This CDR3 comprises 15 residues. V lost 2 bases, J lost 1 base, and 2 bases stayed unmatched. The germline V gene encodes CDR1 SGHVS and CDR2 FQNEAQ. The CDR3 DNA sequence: TGTGCCAGCAGCTTACAGGGGGTAAGCAATCAGCCCCAGCATTTT. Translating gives CASSLQGVSNQPQHF. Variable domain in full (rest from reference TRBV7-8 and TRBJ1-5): GAGVSQSPRYKVAKRGQDVALRCDPISGHVSLFWYQQALGQGPEFLTYFQNEAQLDKSGLPSDRFFAERPEGSVSTLKIQRTQQEDSAVYLCASSLQGVSNQPQHFGDGTRLSIL.

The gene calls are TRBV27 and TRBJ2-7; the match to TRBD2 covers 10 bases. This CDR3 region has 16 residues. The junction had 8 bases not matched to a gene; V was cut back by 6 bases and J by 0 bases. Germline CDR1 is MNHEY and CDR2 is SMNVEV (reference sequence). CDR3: CASRGFGTSVSYEQYF. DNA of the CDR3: TGTGCCAGCAGGGGGTTTGGGACTAGCGTCTCCTACGAGCAGTACTTC.

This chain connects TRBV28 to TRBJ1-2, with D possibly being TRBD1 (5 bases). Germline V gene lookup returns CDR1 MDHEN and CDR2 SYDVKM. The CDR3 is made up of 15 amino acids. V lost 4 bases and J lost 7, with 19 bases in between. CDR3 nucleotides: TGTGCCAGCAGTTCTAAAACAGGTTATTATGGTGGCTACACCTTC. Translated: CASSSKTGYYGGYTF.

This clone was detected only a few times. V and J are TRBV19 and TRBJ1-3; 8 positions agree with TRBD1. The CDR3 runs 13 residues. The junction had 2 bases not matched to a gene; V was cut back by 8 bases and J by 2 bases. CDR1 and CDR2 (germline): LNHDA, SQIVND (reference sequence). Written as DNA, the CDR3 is TGTGCCAGTCGGACAGGGACTGGAAACACCATATATTTT. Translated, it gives CASRTGTGNTIYF.

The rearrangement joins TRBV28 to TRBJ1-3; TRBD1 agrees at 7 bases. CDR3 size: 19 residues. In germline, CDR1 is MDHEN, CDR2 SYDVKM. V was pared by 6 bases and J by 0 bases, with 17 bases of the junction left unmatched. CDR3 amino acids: CASSSRGLGQKFSGNTIYF. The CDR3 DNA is TGTGCCAGCAGCTCGAGGGGGCTGGGACAGAAATTCTCTGGAAACACCATATATTTT.

The chain's CDR3 is CATSRDRTGNEQYF. The CDR3 bases are TGTGCCACCAGCAGAGATCGGACAGGGAACGAGCAGTACTTC. This chain links TRBV15 with TRBJ2-7; 8 bases map to TRBD1. The CDR3 extends over 14 amino acids. The junction had 3 bases not matched to a gene; V was cut back by 0 bases and J by 5 bases. Germline loops: CDR1 LNHNV, CDR2 YYDKDF (reference sequence).

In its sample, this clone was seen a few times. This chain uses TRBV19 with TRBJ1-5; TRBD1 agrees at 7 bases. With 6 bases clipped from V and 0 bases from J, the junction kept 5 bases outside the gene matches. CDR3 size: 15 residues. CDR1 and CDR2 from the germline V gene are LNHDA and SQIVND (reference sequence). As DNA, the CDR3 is TGTGCCAGTAGAAGGGGGCAATATAGCAATCAGCCCCAGCATTTT. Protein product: CASRRGQYSNQPQHF.

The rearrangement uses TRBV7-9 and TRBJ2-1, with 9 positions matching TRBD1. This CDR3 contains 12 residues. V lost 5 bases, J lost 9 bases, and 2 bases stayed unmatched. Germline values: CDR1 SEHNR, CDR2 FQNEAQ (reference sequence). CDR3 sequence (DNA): TGTGCCAGCAGCGGGACAGGGAGTGAGCAGTTCTTC. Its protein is CASSGTGSEQFF.

Here the CDR3 reads CASWRVGGPGDDQPQHF. The CDR3 coding sequence is TGTGCCAGCTGGCGGGTAGGGGGCCCCGGAGACGATCAGCCCCAGCATTTT. The rearrangement links TRBV28 to TRBJ1-5, with 7 bases fitting TRBD1. Germline V CDR1 and CDR2: MDHEN, SYDVKM. This CDR3 contains 17 residues. The junction had 18 bases not matched to a gene; V was cut back by 8 bases and J by 5 bases.

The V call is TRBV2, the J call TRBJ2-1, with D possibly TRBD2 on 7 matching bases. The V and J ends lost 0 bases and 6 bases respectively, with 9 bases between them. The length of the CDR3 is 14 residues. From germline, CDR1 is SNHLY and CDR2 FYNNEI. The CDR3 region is CASSEARGGNEQFF. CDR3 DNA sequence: TGTGCCAGCAGTGAAGCGAGGGGGGGCAATGAGCAGTTCTTC. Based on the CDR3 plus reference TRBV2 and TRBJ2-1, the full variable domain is EPEVTQTPSHQVTQMGQEVILRCVPISNHLYFYWYRQILGQKVEFLVSFYNNEISEKSEIFDDQFSVERPDGSNFTLKIRSTKLEDSAMYFCASSEARGGNEQFFGPGTRLTVL.

In nucleotides, the CDR3 is TGTGCCAGTAGTATAGCGGGGGGGTCGGATGAGCAGTTCTTC. Protein product: CASSIAGGSDEQFF. This rearrangement joins TRBV19 to TRBJ2-1; TRBD2 matches 8 bases. Germline V gene lookup returns CDR1 LNHDA and CDR2 SQIVND (reference sequence). Germline trimming cut 1 base from V and 8 bases from J; bases unmatched to any gene: 4. This CDR3 region has 14 residues.

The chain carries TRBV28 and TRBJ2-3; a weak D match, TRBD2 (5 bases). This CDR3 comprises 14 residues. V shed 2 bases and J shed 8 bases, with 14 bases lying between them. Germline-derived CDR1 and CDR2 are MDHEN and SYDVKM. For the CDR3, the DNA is TGTGCCAGCAGTTTACCACAGTTACGGGGTACGCAGTATTTT. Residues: CASSLPQLRGTQYF.

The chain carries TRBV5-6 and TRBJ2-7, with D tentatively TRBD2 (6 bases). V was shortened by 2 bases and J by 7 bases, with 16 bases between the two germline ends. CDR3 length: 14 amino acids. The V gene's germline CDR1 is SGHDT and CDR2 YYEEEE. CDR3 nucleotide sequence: TGTGCCAGCAGCTTATTTGGCCAGGCGGGAGAGCAGTACTTC. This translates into CASSLFGQAGEQYF.